Shown below are 14 T cell receptor beta chains from a single sample sequenced in a study of cytomegalovirus exposure and HLA in healthy donors. The PCR had 60 Vbeta and 13 Jbeta primers. Clones were read by immunoSEQ multiplex PCR, and TCRdb kept only the in-frame ones, dropping some. Altogether under 200,000 clones are present, roughly 76% being singletons, with the ten largest covering roughly 2%. The source material was PBMCs. Receptors originate from a human donor in good health.

The V call is TRBV11-2, the J call TRBJ2-5; 9 nucleotides align to TRBD1. The J segment lost 3 bases and the V segment lost 5 bases, leaving 4 bases of the junction unmatched. The germline V gene has CDR1 SGHAT and CDR2 FQNNGV. This CDR3 contains 14 residues. CDR3 DNA: TGTGCCAGCAGCGGAGGGACAGGGAAAGAGACCCAGTACTTC. Residues: CASSGGTGKETQYF. The complete variable domain, with remaining parts taken from reference TRBV11-2 and TRBJ2-5, reads EAGVAQSPRYKIIEKRQSVAFWCNPISGHATLYWYQQILGQGPKLLIQFQNNGVVDDSQLPKDRFSAERLKGVDSTLKIQPAKLEDSAVYLCASSGGTGKETQYFGPGTRLLVL.

This clone was recorded a few times. The V and J genes are TRBV27 and TRBJ2-3; tentatively, D is TRBD2 (7 bases). V was pared by 5 bases and J by 7 bases, with 16 bases between. Germline V gene sequence: CDR1 MNHEY, CDR2 SMNVEV (reference sequence). The CDR3 covers 14 residues. The CDR3, as DNA: TGTGCCAGCAGTGCGGGGGCGGGGACTTATACGCAGTATTTT. Amino acid sequence: CASSAGAGTYTQYF.

This clone was recorded once. V usage is TRBV5-4 and J usage is TRBJ2-7, with TRBD1 identical over 11 bases. Germline V gene data show CDR1 as SGHNT and CDR2 as YYREEE (reference sequence). After removal of 4 bases from V and 9 bases from J, the junction contained 9 bases not matched to a gene. The CDR3 length is 14 residues. The CDR3 loop reads CASSPGTGGFGQYF. The CDR3 nucleotides are TGTGCCAGCAGCCCTGGGACAGGGGGATTCGGGCAGTACTTC.

The gene calls are TRBV5-6 and TRBJ1-6; D is unresolved. Looked up from germline, CDR1 is SGHDT and CDR2 is YYEEEE. The CDR3 totals 13 residues. Trimming removed 1 base from V and 9 bases from J, with 8 bases in between. Here the CDR3 DNA reads TGTGCCAGCAGCTTGTCGTCGTTTTCACCCCTCCACTTT. This encodes CASSLSSFSPLHF.

The J gene is TRBJ1-1, the V gene TRBV7-9; D call uncertain. V was clipped by 5 bases and J by 1 base, with 14 bases between them. From germline, CDR1 is SEHNR and CDR2 FQNEAQ (reference sequence). The CDR3 is 15 residues long. In nucleotides, the CDR3 is TGTGCCAGCAGCCCCTCCACGAACAGGAACACTGAAGCTTTCTTT. Protein: CASSPSTNRNTEAFF.

This chain links TRBV5-4 with TRBJ1-1; D is ambiguous. Per the germline V gene, CDR1 is SGHNT and CDR2 is YYREEE (reference sequence). Trimming took off 0 bases at V and 11 bases at J, with 14 bases between the two ends. This CDR3 spans 13 amino acids. CDR3 bases: TGTGCCAGCAGCTTGGGAGAGGGTTGGTGGGCTTTCTTT. Amino acids: CASSLGEGWWAFF.

This chain joins TRBV20-1 and TRBJ1-2; TRBD1 might be the D (6 bases). Per the germline V gene, CDR1 is DFQATT and CDR2 is SNEGSKA (reference sequence). This CDR3 has 10 residues. V lost 7 bases, J lost 6 bases, and 9 bases lay in between. CDR3 sequence: CSVGDNGYTF. The CDR3 DNA sequence: TGCAGTGTGGGGGACAATGGCTACACCTTC.

This chain uses TRBV4-3 with TRBJ2-3; TRBD2 aligns across 13 bases. The CDR3 contains 16 residues. Germline V gene data show CDR1 as LGHNA and CDR2 as YSLEER. The V gene end was trimmed by 4 bases and the J gene end by 3 bases; junction bases not matched to a gene: 4. The CDR3: CASSRLTSGGTDTQYF. The CDR3 nucleotides read TGCGCCAGCAGCCGACTGACTAGCGGGGGGACAGATACGCAGTATTTT.

The chain links TRBV4-1 to TRBJ1-5; 11 nucleotides match TRBD1. The ends lost 0 bases at V and 4 bases at J; junction bases unmatched: 5. The CDR3 loop spans 17 amino acids. The germline CDR1 and CDR2 sequences are MGHRA and YSYEKL. DNA of the CDR3: TGCGCCAGCAGCCAAGAGGGGACAGGGGGGACGAATCAGCCCCAGCATTTT. This gives the protein CASSQEGTGGTNQPQHF.

The chain carries TRBV7-2 and TRBJ2-7; possible D gene TRBD1, 5 bases. Looked up from germline, CDR1 is SGHTA and CDR2 is FQGNSA. The V end lost 2 bases, the J end lost 3 bases, and 14 bases lay between the germline ends. This CDR3 contains 15 residues. The CDR3 sequence: CASSLFAGASYEQYF. Here the CDR3 DNA reads TGTGCCAGCAGCTTATTCGCTGGGGCCAGCTACGAGCAGTACTTC.

This chain connects TRBV7-2 to TRBJ2-1, with 7 bases fitting TRBD2. The J segment lost 5 bases and the V segment lost 6 bases, leaving 4 bases of the junction unmatched. Germline V gene data show CDR1 as SGHTA and CDR2 as FQGNSA. CDR3 length equals 13 residues. The CDR3 protein is CASSLGLNNEQFF. The CDR3 region has the DNA TGTGCCAGCAGTTTGGGACTAAACAATGAGCAGTTCTTC.

The chain carries TRBV9 and TRBJ1-3; D is undetermined. The CDR3 contains 13 residues. The germline gives CDR1 SGDLS, CDR2 YYNGEE. Trimming took 2 bases from V and 4 from J, leaving 7 bases between them. The CDR3 DNA follows: TGTGCCAGCAGCGTCGACGGGGGAAACACCATATATTTT. The encoded protein is CASSVDGGNTIYF.

The chain has TRBV14 and TRBJ2-7; D uncertain. The CDR3 consists of 13 residues. Germline V CDR1 and CDR2: SGHDN, FVKESK. V gave up 3 bases and J gave up 5 bases, with 11 bases separating them. CDR3 nucleotides: TGTGCCAGCAGCCAGTCATTCTATAACGAGCAGTACTTC. Translating it yields CASSQSFYNEQYF.

This rearrangement joins TRBV6-1 to TRBJ1-3; perhaps TRBD1 as D (5 bases). CDR1 MNHNS and CDR2 SASEGT come from the germline V gene. This CDR3 is built from 16 residues. Trimming pared 1 base from V and 5 bases from J, leaving 15 bases between. This CDR3 is CASSEDWGVGRNTIYF. The DNA of the CDR3 is TGTGCCAGCAGTGAAGATTGGGGCGTTGGGAGAAACACCATATATTTT.